Each of the 21 T cell receptor beta chains below was sequenced from the same sample in a study of control samples from healthy donors and cancer patients (dated by TCRdb to 2020 to 2021). The library came from the immunoSEQ multiplex PCR assay. Drawn from immuneACCESS, this table holds only the in-frame rearrangements with V and J called that TCRdb kept. Clones are partly lost; checked studies trace under half to an unresolved V gene and leave the rest unexplained. A total of roughly 130,000 clones appear in this sample, roughly 88% of them only once. Together, the top ten hold approximately 3.2% of the sample. The material sequenced was blood. These receptors were obtained from a man between 45 and 60 years old in good health.

The chain is built from TRBV3-1 (or the pseudogene TRBV3-2) and TRBJ2-3, with D possibly TRBD2 on 5 matching bases. The CDR3 has 15 residues. Between the trimmed V and J ends, which lost 0 bases and 8 bases, there was a span of 15 bases. Germline lookup yields CDR1 LGHDT and CDR2 YNNKEL (reference sequence). CDR3 nucleotide sequence: TGTGCCAGCAGCCAAGATGGGGTGTCGGACTCTACGCAGTATTTT. Amino acids: CASSQDGVSDSTQYF.

The chain couples TRBV7-9 to TRBJ1-5, with D unclear. Trimming cost V 5 bases and J 6 bases, with 8 bases left between them. The CDR3 has 12 residues. Germline V lookup: CDR1 SEHNR, CDR2 FQNEAQ (reference sequence). The CDR3 DNA follows: TGTGCCAGCAGCCTGGGCATTCAGCCCCAGCATTTT. Translated, it gives CASSLGIQPQHF.

This clone was seen just once. The CDR3 loop is CASSADRDAEAFF. The CDR3 DNA is TGTGCCAGCAGCGCAGACAGGGACGCTGAAGCTTTCTTT. This rearrangement joins TRBV6-5 to TRBJ1-1, with 7 bases matching TRBD1. This CDR3 has 13 amino acids. V gave up 6 bases and J gave up 6 bases; unmatched junction bases: 7. CDR1 and CDR2 (germline): MNHEY, SVGAGI.

V gene TRBV29-1 combines with J gene TRBJ1-2, with D maybe TRBD1 (6 bases). Germline V gene data show CDR1 as SQVTM and CDR2 as ANQGSEA. The CDR3 consists of 13 residues. Trimming cost V 6 bases and J 4 bases, with 15 bases left between them. The chain's CDR3 is CSVRPRTAYGYTF. The DNA of the CDR3 is TGCAGCGTCCGACCGCGGACAGCCTATGGCTACACCTTC.

The table lists this clone with a few counts. The sample holds other DNA sequences that translate to the same CDR3. V and J are TRBV30 and TRBJ2-2; 8 nucleotides agree with TRBD1. The CDR3 covers 14 residues. Germline loops: CDR1 GTSNPN, CDR2 SVGIG (reference sequence). The V segment lost 2 bases and the J segment 5 bases; nucleotides outside the gene matches: 4. CDR3 in amino acids: CAWSTTGGTGELFF. The CDR3 DNA is TGTGCCTGGAGTACAACAGGGGGAACCGGGGAGCTGTTTTTT.

This chain uses TRBV30 with TRBJ1-1; 8 bases line up with TRBD1. The CDR3 consists of 15 residues. Trimming cost V 2 bases and J 1 base; bases outside gene matches: 6. Germline CDR1 is GTSNPN and CDR2 is SVGIG (reference sequence). This chain's CDR3 is CAWSRQGASNTEAFF. CDR3 sequence (DNA): TGTGCCTGGAGTCGGCAGGGGGCTTCGAACACTGAAGCTTTCTTT.

The chain couples TRBV3-1 (or the pseudogene TRBV3-2) to TRBJ2-3; a possible D gene is TRBD2 (5 bases). V was cut by 0 bases and J by 10 bases, with 11 bases left in between. In germline, CDR1 is LGHDT, CDR2 YNNKEL (reference sequence). There are 13 residues in the CDR3. CDR3 DNA sequence: TGTGCCAGCAGCCAAGATGCAGCGGTACCGCAGTATTTT. Translated: CASSQDAAVPQYF.

V gene TRBV15 combines with J gene TRBJ2-3; unclear D gene. The germline V gene has CDR1 LNHNV and CDR2 YYDKDF (reference sequence). The CDR3 has 15 residues. Deletions cut 0 bases from V and 3 bases from J, with 10 bases between. CDR3 in amino acids: CATSRDLGKTDTQYF. The CDR3 DNA reads as TGTGCCACCAGCAGAGATCTAGGGAAAACAGATACGCAGTATTTT.

The genes are TRBV5-4 and TRBJ2-7; D might be TRBD1 (5 bases). The length of the CDR3 is 16 residues. Trimming left V 0 bases short and J 6 bases short, with 19 bases between. From germline, CDR1 is SGHNT and CDR2 YYREEE (reference sequence). CDR3 nucleotides: TGTGCCAGCAGCTTGGGGACGTCCAGGGTCCTTGGCGAGCAGTACTTC. It codes for CASSLGTSRVLGEQYF.

This chain joins TRBV19 and TRBJ1-5; 9 bases match TRBD1. Unmatched junction bases numbered 22, after V lost 4 bases and J lost 6 bases. The CDR3 has 20 amino acids. CDR1 is LNHDA and CDR2 is SQIVND in the germline V gene (reference sequence). The chain's CDR3 is CASSTNSGTGNSVKRQPQHF. CDR3 coding DNA: TGTGCCAGTAGTACTAATTCCGGGACAGGGAATTCGGTGAAGCGTCAGCCCCAGCATTTT.

Concerning this clone itself: The sample has other DNA sequences that encode this CDR3 too. The chain couples TRBV9 to TRBJ2-5; TRBD1 matches at 8 bases. The CDR3 extends over 14 amino acids. V lost 0 bases to trimming and J lost 2 bases; unmatched junction nucleotides: 0. From germline, CDR1 is SGDLS and CDR2 YYNGEE. Here the CDR3 reads CASSVGTGQETQYF. The CDR3 region has the DNA TGTGCCAGCAGCGTAGGGACAGGGCAAGAGACCCAGTACTTC.

This sequence joins TRBV14 and TRBJ2-7; D may match TRBD1 or TRBD2 (5 bases each). Germline V gene data show CDR1 as SGHDN and CDR2 as FVKESK. Trimming removed 0 bases from V and 0 bases from J, with 12 bases in between. The CDR3 covers 16 residues. CDR3 residues: CASSQEGTSLSYEQYF. CDR3 in DNA: TGTGCCAGCAGCCAAGAGGGGACCTCGCTCTCCTACGAGCAGTACTTC.

The chain joins TRBV6-1 to TRBJ2-7; D remains unclear. V lost 3 bases, J lost 1 base, and 10 bases lay in between. Per germline, CDR1 MNHNS and CDR2 SASEGT. This CDR3 contains 14 residues. CDR3 bases: TGTGCCAGCAGTGACGGCCTACCATCCTACGAGCAGTACTTC. Protein sequence: CASSDGLPSYEQYF.

V and J are TRBV27 and TRBJ1-5; D might be TRBD1 (6 bases). The ends were cut back, 3 bases at V and 4 bases at J, with 13 bases in the middle. This CDR3 region has 15 residues. Germline assignment: CDR1 MNHEY and CDR2 SMNVEV (reference sequence). The CDR3 loop is CASSLFRGVNQPQHF. In DNA, the CDR3 is TGTGCCAGCAGTTTGTTCAGGGGCGTTAATCAGCCCCAGCATTTT.

The chain has TRBV9 and TRBJ2-7, with D hard to call. V lost 0 bases, J lost 5 bases, and 9 bases lay in between. Germline V gene lookup returns CDR1 SGDLS and CDR2 YYNGEE. The CDR3 loop spans 13 amino acids. Written as DNA, the CDR3 is TGTGCCAGCAGCGTAGACCACGTACACGAGCAGTACTTC. It encodes CASSVDHVHEQYF. Variable domain in full (rest from reference TRBV9 and TRBJ2-7): DSGVTQTPKHLITATGQRVTLRCSPRSGDLSVYWYQQSLDQGLQFLIQYYNGEERAKGNILERFSAQQFPDLHSELNLSSLELGDSALYFCASSVDHVHEQYFGPGTRLTVT.

This chain links TRBV10-3 with TRBJ2-3; TRBD2 agrees at 7 bases. With V trimmed by 4 bases and J by 3 bases, 16 bases remained unmatched. CDR1 and CDR2 from the germline V gene are ENHRY and SYGVKD. The CDR3 loop spans 18 amino acids. The CDR3 reads CAISVEEMGGIRTDTQYF. CDR3 bases: TGTGCCATCAGTGTTGAAGAAATGGGGGGGATAAGAACAGATACGCAGTATTTT.

This clone was recorded once. The chain employs TRBV6-1 and TRBJ1-4; D is possibly TRBD1 (5 bases). V lost 3 bases to trimming and J lost 7 bases, with 12 bases between them. This CDR3 has 14 amino acids. The germline V gene has CDR1 MNHNS and CDR2 SASEGT. The CDR3 region is CASSDGSGTEKLFF. The CDR3 DNA is TGTGCCAGCAGTGATGGGTCAGGGACTGAAAAACTGTTTTTT.

The rearrangement links TRBV5-1 to TRBJ2-1, with D perhaps matching TRBD1 (5 bases). This CDR3 comprises 12 residues. V dropped 4 bases and J dropped 9 bases, with 11 bases sitting between them. Per the germline V gene, CDR1 is SGHRS and CDR2 is YFSETQ. The CDR3 region is CASSNQGFEQFF. Written as DNA, the CDR3 is TGCGCCAGCAGCAATCAGGGTTTTGAGCAGTTCTTC. Supplemented by reference TRBV5-1 and TRBJ2-1, the full variable domain reads KAGVTQTPRYLIKTRGQQVTLSCSPISGHRSVSWYQQTPGQGLQFLFEYFSETQRNKGNFPGRFSGRQFSNSRSEMNVSTLELGDSALYLCASSNQGFEQFFGPGTRLTVL.

This chain connects TRBV29-1 to TRBJ2-1; D ambiguous. CDR1 is SQVTM, CDR2 ANQGSEA, per germline. The germline V and J ends were trimmed by 4 bases and 0 bases, with 7 bases remaining between them. The CDR3 loop spans 13 amino acids. CDR3 sequence: CSVVGLSYNEQFF. CDR3 sequence (DNA): TGCAGCGTTGTCGGTCTCTCCTACAATGAGCAGTTCTTC.

CDR3 sequence (DNA): TGCGCCAGCAGCCAAGATTGGGGGGCGCTTTGGTACGAGCAGTACTTC. Protein sequence: CASSQDWGALWYEQYF. This chain links TRBV4-1 with TRBJ2-7; D could derive from TRBD1 or TRBD2 (6 bases each). Germline values: CDR1 MGHRA, CDR2 YSYEKL. The CDR3 spans 16 residues. V gave up 0 bases and J gave up 4 bases, with 16 bases separating them.

This clone was picked up one time. V and J are TRBV7-9 and TRBJ2-3, with D tentatively TRBD2 (6 bases). Germline assignment: CDR1 SEHNR and CDR2 FQNEAQ (reference sequence). The CDR3 is made up of 17 amino acids. The V and J ends lost 6 bases and 5 bases respectively, with 24 bases between them. CDR3 sequence (DNA): TGTGCCAGCAGACTTCCCGGAGGAGGGGAAGGGAGAGATACGCAGTATTTT. Translating it yields CASRLPGGGEGRDTQYF.